A selection of T cell receptor beta chains follows, all from one sample in a study of OX40 agonist ivuxolimab in advanced cancers. Generated by immunoSEQ multiplex PCR, the TCRdb table keeps only in-frame clones and is missing some. Here the sample spans about 40,000 clones, around 88% being singletons. The sample consisted of CD4+ or CD8+ T cells sorted from blood, taken in a trial of the OX40 agonist ivuxolimab. Receptor source: an adult with an advanced solid tumor such as melanoma, head and neck, liver or kidney cancer. Each CDR3 is given with its conserved first and last residue. D genes are given only for firm matches. For some rows the clone size is stated as once, few or many, or as a class when expanded; others skip it.

>TRBV4-1|TRBD1|TRBJ2-7|.
CASSQAGGSYEQYF
TGCGCCAGCAGCCAAGCAGGGGGCTCCTACGAGCAGTACTTC
>TRBV29-1|.|TRBJ1-2|.
CSVEKLAQLYGYTF
TGCAGCGTTGAAAAGCTGGCGCAGCTCTATGGCTACACCTTC
>TRBV25-1|.|TRBJ1-4|.
CASSEFGEFGEKLFF
TGTGCCAGCAGTGAATTTGGGGAGTTCGGAGAAAAACTGTTTTTT
>TRBV21-1|.|TRBJ1-1|.
CASSEVVVTEAFF
TGTGCCAGCAGCGAGGTGGTGGTGACTGAAGCTTTCTTT
>TRBV10-1|.|TRBJ2-1|.
CARELTQRDEQFF
TGCGCCAGAGAATTGACACAAAGGGATGAGCAGTTCTTC
>TRBV28|.|TRBJ1-6|.
CASSHLQGYNSPLHF
TGTGCCAGCAGTCACCTACAGGGTTATAATTCACCCCTCCACTTT
>TRBV7-9|.|TRBJ2-7|once
CASSPPAARKTAEQYF
TGTGCCAGCAGCCCCCCGGCCGCCCGAAAGACTGCCGAGCAGTACTTC
>TRBV27|.|TRBJ1-6|.
CASKGGGGFGSPLHF
TGTGCCAGCAAGGGTGGGGGCGGATTCGGATCACCCCTCCACTTT
>TRBV5-1|.|TRBJ1-1|few
CASSLVPGETEAFF
TGCGCCAGCAGCTTGGTCCCCGGGGAGACTGAAGCTTTCTTT
>TRBV4-1|TRBD1|TRBJ2-2|.
CASSLAGTGPNTGELFF
TGCGCCAGCAGCCTAGCAGGGACAGGGCCGAACACCGGGGAGCTGTTTTTT
>TRBV6-5|.|TRBJ2-2|.
CASSYRDTDTGELFF
TGTGCCAGCAGTTACCGGGACACCGACACCGGGGAGCTGTTTTTT
>TRBV4-3|TRBD2|TRBJ2-1|.
CASSQDLAGGYNEQFF
TGCGCCAGCAGCCAAGATTTAGCGGGAGGCTACAATGAGCAGTTCTTC
>TRBV4-3|TRBD1|TRBJ2-7|once
CASSQTRGQLYEQYF
TGCGCCAGCAGCCAGACTCGGGGACAGCTCTACGAGCAGTACTTC
>TRBV19|TRBD2|TRBJ2-1|.
CASSIQRESYNEQFF
TGTGCCAGTAGTATCCAGCGGGAGTCCTACAATGAGCAGTTCTTC
>TRBV28|.|TRBJ1-6|.
CASSLDRFNSPLHF
TGTGCCAGCAGTCTCGACAGATTCAATTCACCCCTCCACTTT
>TRBV28|TRBD2|TRBJ2-1|.
CASSLLGLGGDEQFF
TGTGCCAGCAGTTTATTAGGACTAGGTGGCGATGAGCAGTTCTTC
>TRBV7-6|.|TRBJ1-5|.
CASSQDINQPQHF
TGTGCCAGCAGCCAAGACATTAATCAGCCCCAGCATTTT
>TRBV7-8|TRBD1|TRBJ2-1|.
CASSLGLRGSYNEQFF
TGTGCCAGCAGCTTAGGGCTCAGGGGGTCCTACAATGAGCAGTTCTTC
>TRBV11-2|.|TRBJ1-1|.
CASSPGTPEAFF
TGTGCCAGCAGCCCTGGTACCCCTGAAGCTTTCTTT
>TRBV6-5|.|TRBJ1-4|.
CASSYDSKIVGEKLFF
TGTGCCAGCAGTTACGATAGCAAAATCGTTGGCGAAAAACTGTTTTTT
>TRBV4-1|TRBD1|TRBJ2-3|.
CASSQPGQFSTDTQYF
TGCGCCAGCAGCCAACCGGGACAGTTTAGCACAGATACGCAGTATTTT
>TRBV9|TRBD1|TRBJ2-2|.
CASSVVAAGGYTGELFF
TGTGCCAGCAGCGTAGTAGCGGCAGGGGGCTACACCGGGGAGCTGTTTTTT
>TRBV4-1|.|TRBJ1-2|.
CASSHWANLINYGYTF
TGCGCCAGCAGCCACTGGGCCAATCTTATCAACTATGGCTACACCTTC
>TRBV27|TRBD2|TRBJ2-3|.
CASSSGTSGPDTQYF
TGTGCCAGCAGTTCCGGGACTAGCGGACCCGATACGCAGTATTTT
>TRBV5-6|.|TRBJ1-5|.
CASSFAREYSNQPQHF
TGTGCCAGCAGCTTTGCCAGGGAATATAGCAATCAGCCCCAGCATTTT
>TRBV15|.|TRBJ1-5|.
CATSREGRPQHF
TGTGCCACCAGCAGAGAGGGACGGCCCCAGCATTTT
>TRBV27|TRBD2|TRBJ2-1|.
CASSLGLMGHEQFF
TGTGCCAGCAGTCTGGGACTAATGGGCCATGAGCAGTTCTTC
>TRBV27|.|TRBJ2-3|.
CASSYSADTQYF
TGTGCCAGCAGTTACAGTGCAGATACGCAGTATTTT
>TRBV5-1|TRBD2|TRBJ2-1|.
CASSFIAGEANEQFF
TGCGCCAGCAGTTTTATAGCGGGAGAAGCCAATGAGCAGTTCTTC
>TRBV7-2|TRBD2|TRBJ2-7|.
CASSPLGREAGRSYEQYF
TGTGCCAGCAGCCCCCTAGGACGGGAAGCGGGAAGATCCTACGAGCAGTACTTC
>TRBV2|TRBD2|TRBJ2-1|once
CASSEASGSSYNEQFF
TGTGCCAGCAGTGAAGCTAGCGGGAGCTCCTACAATGAGCAGTTCTTC
>TRBV6-5|.|TRBJ2-5|.
CASSYSPQSETQYF
TGTGCCAGCAGTTACTCCCCCCAGTCTGAGACCCAGTACTTC
>TRBV6-5|.|TRBJ2-7|once
CASSYGQTYEQYF
TGTGCCAGCAGTTACGGGCAGACCTACGAGCAGTACTTC
>TRBV6-6|TRBD2|TRBJ2-5|.
CASSTSGSGVQETQYF
TGTGCCAGCAGTACCTCGGGTAGCGGGGTCCAAGAGACCCAGTACTTC
>TRBV5-5|.|TRBJ2-3|.
CASSLWEFSADTQYF
TGTGCCAGCAGCTTGTGGGAGTTTTCAGCAGATACGCAGTATTTT
>TRBV4-2|TRBD1|TRBJ1-1|once
CASSQEMGTVPRTEAFF
TGTGCCAGCAGCCAAGAAATGGGGACAGTCCCGAGGACTGAAGCTTTCTTT
>TRBV2|.|TRBJ2-3|.
CASTTNTDTQYF
TGTGCCAGCACAACTAACACAGATACGCAGTATTTT
>TRBV29-1|.|TRBJ1-1|.
CSVMNTEAFF
TGCAGCGTTATGAACACTGAAGCTTTCTTT
>TRBV5-1|TRBD1|TRBJ2-1|.
CASSLGQGALLGPYNEQFF
TGCGCCAGCAGTTTGGGACAGGGGGCGCTTCTCGGACCCTACAATGAGCAGTTCTTC
>TRBV4-1|.|TRBJ2-5|once
CASSQAREPETQYF
TGCGCCAGCAGCCAAGCCCGGGAACCAGAGACCCAGTACTTC
>TRBV15|.|TRBJ2-3|.
CATSSSRDSDPDTQYF
TGTGCCACCAGCAGTTCTCGAGACAGCGATCCAGATACGCAGTATTTT
>TRBV29-1|.|TRBJ2-5|.
CSFWGFEETQYF
TGCAGCTTTTGGGGCTTCGAAGAGACCCAGTACTTC
>TRBV2|.|TRBJ1-1|few
CASIYQGHEAFF
TGTGCCAGCATTTACCAGGGGCATGAAGCTTTCTTT
>TRBV2|.|TRBJ1-1|.
CASREPQGKAEAFF
TGTGCCAGCAGAGAACCACAGGGTAAGGCTGAAGCTTTCTTT
>TRBV7-9|.|TRBJ2-1|.
CASSPVVGPYNEQFF
TGTGCCAGCAGCCCTGTGGTAGGTCCGTACAATGAGCAGTTCTTC
>TRBV6-5|.|TRBJ1-4|.
CASSSNEKLFF
TGTGCCAGCAGTTCGAATGAAAAACTGTTTTTT
>TRBV6-5|.|TRBJ1-1|.
CASSTPPGNIAEAFF
TGTGCCAGCTCTACCCCTCCAGGGAATATAGCTGAAGCTTTCTTT
>TRBV15|.|TRBJ1-5|.
CATSDEGGNQPQHF
TGTGCCACCAGCGATGAGGGAGGCAATCAGCCCCAGCATTTT
>TRBV19|.|TRBJ2-7|once
CASSIVAGTYEQYF
TGTGCCAGTAGCATAGTGGCAGGAACCTACGAGCAGTACTTC
>TRBV7-6|.|TRBJ1-5|once
CASSLGSPGSNQPQHF
TGTGCCAGCAGCTTGGGCAGTCCGGGGAGCAATCAGCCCCAGCATTTT
>TRBV28|.|TRBJ2-3|.
CASTPDGRDTQYF
TGTGCCAGCACCCCGGACGGGCGTGATACGCAGTATTTT
>TRBV6-1|TRBD2|TRBJ2-1|once
CASTSGSSYNEQFF
TGTGCCAGCACTAGCGGGAGCTCCTACAATGAGCAGTTCTTC
>TRBV29-1|.|TRBJ2-2|.
CSVLTFTTRTGELFF
TGCAGCGTCCTCACCTTCACAACTAGGACCGGGGAGCTGTTTTTT
>TRBV4-1|TRBD1|TRBJ1-2|.
CASSQRTGTYGYTF
TGCGCCAGCAGCCAACGGACAGGGACCTATGGCTACACCTTC